This TCR beta chain was found in a study of blood T cell repertoires in COVID-19. As processed by the authors: The assay estimated nucleated cells by amplifying reference gene primers. Here immunoSEQ multiplex PCR was the method, and the copy in TCRdb shows in-frame clones only, minus some. The V and J calls and the clone size are those of that table, but D and trimming were determined from the DNA. The table lists some 530,000 clones, approximately 83% of them singletons, with more than 3% in the top ten. The V end lost 1 base, the J end lost 4 bases, and 10 bases lay between the germline ends. This CDR3 contains 15 residues. The germline V gene encodes CDR1 LNHNV and CDR2 YYDKDF (reference sequence).

The V call is TRBV15, the J call TRBJ2-2; TRBD1 might be the D (5 bases). The receptor was derived from a human donor in a cohort sampled during active COVID-19. The sequenced sample consisted of peripheral blood. CDR3 nucleotides: TGTGCCACCAGCAGAGGACAGACTTCCACCGGGGAGCTGTTTTTT. The encoded protein is CATSRGQTSTGELFF.